This T cell receptor beta chain emerged from a study of T cells after yellow fever vaccination (dated by TCRdb to between 2018 and 2021). Regarding the research as a whole: The SMART-Seq v4 Ultra Low Input RNA kit was used to prepare libraries from fractions with low cell numbers. To follow T-cell clones before and after primary and booster YFV17D yellow fever vaccination, bulk TCR alpha and beta repertoires were sequenced over time. The cohort comprised two healthy male donors, one aged 18 to 30 and one aged 30 to 40 years. Blood was drawn at multiple timepoints before and after primary and secondary immunization, with bulk PBMC replicates and cell subsets isolated.

This specimen's treatment or condition label, interpreted: live attenuated yellow fever vaccine strain. At each blood-draw timepoint, two biological replicates of bulk PBMCs were obtained. A standard Ficoll-Paque protocol was used to isolate PBMCs from peripheral blood. TriZol was used to extract RNA from bulk PBMCs, from CD4 and CD8 fractions, and from dextramer-positive and dextramer-negative fractions. For this clonotype: The antigen this receptor binds is unknown. Base quality data are lacking; no much larger clone is found one base away.

Synthesis of TCR cDNA relied on 5'RACE template switching, a step that introduced a universal primer site along with unique molecular identifiers. Priming of cDNA synthesis was performed from both the TCR alpha and TCR beta constant segments. Two PCR steps were used to amplify libraries, with sample barcodes and sequencing adapters being added in the second step. Sequencing of libraries was done on Illumina HiSeq 2500 (2x100 bp) or NovaSeq (2x150 bp). Under the source paper's analysis protocol: MIGEC was used to demultiplex reads and collapse the reads into UMI consensus sequences, and MiXCR was used for V(D)J alignment. Clonotypes responding to the vaccine were identified with edgeR on replicate PBMC samples, with the criteria of FDR below 0.01 and a log2 fold change above 5 up to day 15. Bulk clonotypes were assigned CD4 or CD8 identity according to which sequenced CD4 or CD8 repertoire held them at higher abundance. TCRdb reanalyzed the raw reads on its own, using fastp at Q25 for trimming and MiXCR for clone calling, and kept in-frame beta chains. CDR3 protein duplicates are merged, each entry listing the most common genes and DNA. Clone size and V and J calls follow TCRdb, not the original study. The sample records 550,000 or so distinct CDR3 sequences, 15% to 20% of which are singletons. The ten largest make up approximately 14% of the sample.

Study-level results and caveats: Compared with the primary T-cell response, the secondary T-cell response was faster but weaker, reaching its peak on day 5 rather than on day 15. Because the study included only a couple of donors, the extent to which the findings can be generalized is limited. Computational filtering was required because FACS-sorted repertoires could contain abundant contaminating clonotypes from the bulk population. After the booster, most clones that had expanded after primary vaccination were detected again (around 97% of CD4 and under 90% of CD8), suggesting broad maintenance of memory. A small fraction of clonotypes showed up in both the CD4 and CD8 compartments, probably as a result of convergent recombination.

The clonotype comes from a man younger than 45 who received the YFV17D yellow fever vaccine. The sample here was PBMCs, taken 15 days after the yellow fever booster vaccination.

The bases are TGCGCCAGCAGCCATCTAGCGGGAGGCCCAGATACGCAGTATTTT. This gives the protein CASSHLAGGPDTQYF. This chain is built from TRBV5-1 and TRBJ2-3; 11 middle bases align to TRBD2. V loses 4 bases at its end and J loses 4 bases; junction bases beyond the gene matches: 5. The germline V gene specifies SGHRS as CDR1 and YFSETQ as CDR2. Taken from cysteine to phenylalanine, the CDR3 has 15 residues. This entry keeps only the CDR3 DNA: 45 bases, framed from base 1.